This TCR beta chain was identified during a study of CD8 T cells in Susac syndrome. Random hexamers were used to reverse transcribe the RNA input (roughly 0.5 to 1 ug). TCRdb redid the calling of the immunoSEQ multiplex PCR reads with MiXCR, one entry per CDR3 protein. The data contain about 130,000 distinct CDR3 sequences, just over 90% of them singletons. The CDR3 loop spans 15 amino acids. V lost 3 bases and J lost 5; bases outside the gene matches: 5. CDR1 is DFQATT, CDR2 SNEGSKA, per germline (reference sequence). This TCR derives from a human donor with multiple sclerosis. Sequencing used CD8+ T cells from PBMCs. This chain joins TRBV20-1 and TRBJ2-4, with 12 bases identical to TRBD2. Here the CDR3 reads CSASGTSGLQNIQYF. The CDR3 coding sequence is TGCAGTGCTAGCGGGACTAGCGGGCTGCAAAACATTCAGTACTTC.